Below are 2 T cell receptor beta chains sequenced from a single sample in a study. TCRdb redid the calling of the RT-PCR reads with MiXCR, one entry per CDR3 protein. The top ten clones hold roughly 3.6% of a sample with about 680,000 distinct CDR3 sequences, over 12% of them seen once. The sample consisted of memory CD4+ T cells from blood. The source of these receptors is a female donor in good health, serving as a healthy control.

The sample holds many counts of this clonotype. The chain employs TRBV7-2 and TRBJ1-2; 9 positions agree with TRBD1. This CDR3 spans 14 amino acids. Losses at the gene ends were 5 bases for V and 8 bases for J; bases not matched to a gene: 9. Germline CDR1 SGHTA, CDR2 FQGNSA. CDR3 in amino acids: CASSLLQGAGGYTF. CDR3 nucleotides: TGTGCCAGCAGCCTTTTACAGGGGGCCGGGGGCTACACCTTC.

This clonotype has only a few counts. In nucleotides, the CDR3 is TGTGCCAGCAGCGGGCACAACACTGAAGCTTTCTTT. Its translation: CASSGHNTEAFF. The chain has TRBV3-1 and TRBJ1-1, with D unclear. Trimming removed 5 bases at V and 2 bases at J, with 6 bases between. Germline V gene data show CDR1 as LGHDT and CDR2 as YNNKEL (reference sequence). CDR3 length: 12 amino acids.